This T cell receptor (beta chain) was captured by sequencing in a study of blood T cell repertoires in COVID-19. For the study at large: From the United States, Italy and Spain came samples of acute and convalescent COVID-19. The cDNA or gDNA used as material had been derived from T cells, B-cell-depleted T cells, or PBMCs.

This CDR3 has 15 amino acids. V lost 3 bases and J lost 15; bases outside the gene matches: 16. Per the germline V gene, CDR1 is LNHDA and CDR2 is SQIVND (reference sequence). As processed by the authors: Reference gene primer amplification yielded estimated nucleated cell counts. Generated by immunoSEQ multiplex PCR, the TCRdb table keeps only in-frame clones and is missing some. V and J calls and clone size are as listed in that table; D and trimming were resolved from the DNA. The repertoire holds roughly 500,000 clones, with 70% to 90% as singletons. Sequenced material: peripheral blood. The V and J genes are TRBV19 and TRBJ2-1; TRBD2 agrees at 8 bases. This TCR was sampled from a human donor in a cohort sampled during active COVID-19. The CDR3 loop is CASSIGLRSGSPLFF. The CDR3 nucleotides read TGTGCCAGTAGTATTGGGCTCAGGAGCGGGAGTCCCCTGTTCTTC. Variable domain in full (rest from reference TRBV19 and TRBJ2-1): DGGITQSPKYLFRKEGQNVTLSCEQNLNHDAMYWYRQDPGQGLRLIYYSQIVNDFQKGDIAEGYSVSREKKESFPLTVTSAQKNPTAFYLCASSIGLRSGSPLFFGPGTRLTVL.